The 9 T cell receptor beta chains below were found in one sample sequenced in a study of patients and donors after allogeneic stem cell transplantation. TCRdb passed the RT-PCR reads through MiXCR, listing each CDR3 protein once. In the table there are tens of thousands of distinct CDR3 sequences, about a quarter of which are singletons. Sequencing was done on a sample of blood, either unsorted or a sorted T cell fraction (not recorded which). Source of these receptors: a human donor who was either an allogeneic HSCT recipient or a stem cell or donor lymphocyte infusion donor (not recorded which). It is not recorded whose cells these are; they may come from a transplant donor.

By share, this clonotype ranks as medium-sized. CDR3 sequence: CASSLLGQNTDTQYF. In nucleotides, the CDR3 is TGTGCCAGCAGCTTGCTGGGGCAAAACACAGATACGCAGTATTTT. The chain carries TRBV7-6 and TRBJ2-3; TRBD1 might be the D (5 bases). The V gene lost 3 bases and the J gene lost 2 bases, with 12 bases spanning the gap. The CDR3 length is 15 residues. Germline CDR1 is SGHVS and CDR2 is FNYEAQ.

J is TRBJ2-5 and V is TRBV5-4; TRBD2 matches 9 bases. CDR3 length: 16 amino acids. The V and J ends lost 2 bases and 6 bases, in that order; junction bases with no gene match: 11. Germline V lookup: CDR1 SGHNT, CDR2 YYREEE (reference sequence). The CDR3 DNA sequence: TGTGCCAGCAGCTTTTTCTCTCTAGCGGGGACAAAGACCCAGTACTTC. It is translated as CASSFFSLAGTKTQYF.

The chain uses TRBV9 and TRBJ1-1; D ambiguous. V shed 0 bases and J shed 0 bases, with 6 bases lying between them. CDR1 is SGDLS and CDR2 is YYNGEE in the germline V gene. The CDR3 is 14 amino acids. The CDR3 DNA reads as TGTGCCAGCAGCGTAGCCACTATGAACACTGAAGCTTTCTTT. Its protein product is CASSVATMNTEAFF.

The chain carries TRBV29-1 and TRBJ1-1; D unresolved. The CDR3 loop spans 11 amino acids. With 4 bases removed from V and 4 bases from J, the gap between germline ends came to 7 bases. Looked up from germline, CDR1 is SQVTM and CDR2 is ANQGSEA. The CDR3 DNA reads TGCAGCGTTGTAAGCCCCACTGAAGCTTTCTTT. Protein: CSVVSPTEAFF. The full variable domain, its missing parts supplied by reference TRBV29-1 and TRBJ1-1, is SAVISQKPSRDICQRGTSLTIQCQVDSQVTMMFWYRQQPGQSLTLIATANQGSEATYESGFVIDKFPISRPNLTFSTLTVSNMSPEDSSIYLCSVVSPTEAFFGQGTRLTVV.

This clonotype was seen a few times. The chain uses TRBV7-9 and TRBJ1-1, with D maybe TRBD1 (5 bases). The CDR3 is 15 amino acids. V was trimmed by 1 base and J by 0 bases, leaving 9 bases between them. Germline CDR1 and CDR2: SEHNR and FQNEAQ (reference sequence). In DNA, the CDR3 is TGTGCCAGCAGCTTAGAGGGGACCATGAACACTGAAGCTTTCTTT. Residues: CASSLEGTMNTEAFF.

The rearrangement uses TRBV5-1 and TRBJ2-2; 7 nucleotides agree with TRBD1. This CDR3 contains 17 residues. Germline loops: CDR1 SGHRS, CDR2 YFSETQ. Unmatched junction bases numbered 11, after V lost 3 bases and J lost 3 bases. The CDR3 nucleotides are TGCGCCAGCAGCTGGGGACAGCGAGCCTCCTACACCGGGGAGCTGTTTTTT. Protein sequence: CASSWGQRASYTGELFF.

In this sample, this clonotype turned up a few times. V gene TRBV12-3 or TRBV12-4 combines with J gene TRBJ2-7, with D tentatively TRBD2 (6 bases). The CDR3 is 12 residues long. The V end was cut by 8 bases, the J end by 5 bases, with 13 bases between. CDR3 bases: TGTGCCAGCGGGACTCCCCCTAACGAGCAGTACTTC. As protein: CASGTPPNEQYF.

This chain links TRBV20-1 with TRBJ2-7; 12 bases map to TRBD2. The CDR3 has 16 amino acids. Per germline, CDR1 DFQATT and CDR2 SNEGSKA (reference sequence). V gave up 1 base and J gave up 3 bases; unmatched junction bases: 7. CDR3 coding DNA: TGCAGTGCTAGAGCTAGCGGGAGGGACCCTTTCTACGAGCAGTACTTC. Translation: CSARASGRDPFYEQYF.

The genes are TRBV2 and TRBJ1-2; D gene ambiguous. The CDR3 runs 12 residues. Per germline, CDR1 SNHLY and CDR2 FYNNEI. The V and J ends lost 3 bases and 0 bases respectively, with 2 bases between them. CDR3 DNA sequence: TGTGCCAGCAGTGAGTCTAACTATGGCTACACCTTC. Protein sequence: CASSESNYGYTF.